Below are 30 T cell receptor beta chains sequenced from a single sample in a study of T cell responses to AZD1222 COVID-19 vaccine. Using immunoSEQ multiplex PCR, the repertoire was profiled, and TCRdb retains in-frame clones only, with some absent. Seen here are about 180,000 clones, roughly 90% observed once, and the top ten hold about 2.8%. The sample here was peripheral blood, taken on day 0 of AZD1222 vaccination. These TCRs come from an adult in good health.

In its sample, this clone was seen a few times. The genes are TRBV5-1 and TRBJ1-2; 10 nucleotides agree with TRBD1. CDR3 length equals 16 residues. J lost 4 bases, V lost 3 bases, and 9 bases had no gene match. Germline V gene lookup returns CDR1 SGHRS and CDR2 YFSETQ. This CDR3 reads CASSSQTTGGTYGYTF. CDR3 bases: TGCGCCAGCAGCTCCCAAACGACAGGGGGCACCTATGGCTACACCTTC.

This rearrangement joins TRBV10-3 to TRBJ1-1; 7 bases are shared with TRBD1. In germline, CDR1 is ENHRY, CDR2 SYGVKD. V lost 4 bases, J lost 2 bases, and 13 bases stayed unmatched. The CDR3 covers 17 residues. CDR3 region: CAISGGTGQIPNTEAFF. DNA of the CDR3: TGTGCCATCAGTGGAGGGACGGGACAGATACCCAACACTGAAGCTTTCTTT.

This clone is a singleton in its sample. The rearrangement joins TRBV28 to TRBJ1-1, with TRBD1 as a possible D gene (5 bases). Trimming removed 11 bases at V and 0 bases at J, with 10 bases between. This CDR3 is built from 12 residues. The germline V gene has CDR1 MDHEN and CDR2 SYDVKM. The CDR3 DNA is TGTGCCCTGGGGCCGCTGAACACTGAAGCTTTCTTT. This codes for CALGPLNTEAFF.

Notes on this clone: Additional DNA sequences in this sample encode the identical CDR3. The chain uses TRBV28 and TRBJ2-7; no definite D call. CDR1 and CDR2 (germline): MDHEN, SYDVKM. This CDR3 has 15 residues. The V end was cut by 4 bases, the J end by 0 bases, with 13 bases between. The CDR3 reads CASSSPGRSSYEQYF. CDR3 coding DNA: TGTGCCAGCAGTTCCCCCGGACGGAGCTCCTACGAGCAGTACTTC.

The V call is TRBV14, the J call TRBJ2-2; D is uncertain. Germline V gives CDR1 SGHDN, CDR2 FVKESK. This CDR3 comprises 14 residues. V lost 1 base and J 6 bases, leaving 9 bases between the germline ends. In DNA, the CDR3 is TGTGCCAGCAGCCAAGTAACGGTCGCCGGGGAGCTGTTTTTT. It specifies CASSQVTVAGELFF.

The count of this clone is one. This chain uses TRBV19 with TRBJ2-1; 9 bases agree with TRBD1. Germline V gene data show CDR1 as LNHDA and CDR2 as SQIVND (reference sequence). This CDR3 contains 15 residues. The ends lost 8 bases at V and 2 bases at J; junction bases unmatched: 7. The CDR3 DNA reads TGTGCCAGTGCTCCGGGACAGGGCACCTACAATGAGCAGTTCTTC. It encodes CASAPGQGTYNEQFF.

The genes are TRBV4-1 and TRBJ2-7; 9 positions agree with TRBD2. The CDR3 is 21 residues long. Germline CDR1 and CDR2: MGHRA and YSYEKL. V trimming: 7 bases; J trimming: 3 bases; junction bases outside the gene matches: 28. The CDR3 reads CASTPLTVPRGSAGGLYEQYF. CDR3 coding DNA: TGCGCCAGCACCCCTCTGACAGTTCCTCGTGGTAGTGCGGGAGGGCTCTACGAGCAGTACTTC.

The V gene is TRBV18, the J gene TRBJ1-6; no reliable D call. With 4 bases removed from V and 5 bases from J, the gap between germline ends came to 9 bases. Germline lookup yields CDR1 KGHSH and CDR2 LQKENI. This CDR3 contains 14 residues. CDR3 residues: CASSRSSDNSPLHF. In DNA, the CDR3 is TGTGCCAGCTCACGGTCGAGCGATAATTCACCCCTCCACTTT.

This chain uses TRBV6-9 with TRBJ2-7; TRBD1 matches at 8 bases. J gave up 2 bases and V 3 bases, and 6 bases lay outside the gene matches. CDR3 size: 15 residues. CDR1 is MNHGY, CDR2 SVAAGI, per germline. This CDR3 reads CASSYDRGHPYEQYF. As DNA, the CDR3 is TGTGCCAGCAGTTACGACAGGGGCCATCCCTACGAGCAGTACTTC.

The chain joins TRBV5-1 to TRBJ1-3; D gene uncertain. Germline lookup yields CDR1 SGHRS and CDR2 YFSETQ. The CDR3 runs to 14 residues. V lost 2 bases and J 4 bases, leaving 10 bases between the germline ends. The CDR3 is CASSLPGIGNTIYF. The DNA for the CDR3 is TGCGCCAGCAGCTTACCGGGCATCGGAAACACCATATATTTT. The whole variable domain, filled in from reference TRBV5-1 and TRBJ1-3, reads KAGVTQTPRYLIKTRGQQVTLSCSPISGHRSVSWYQQTPGQGLQFLFEYFSETQRNKGNFPGRFSGRQFSNSRSEMNVSTLELGDSALYLCASSLPGIGNTIYFGEGSWLTVV.

The genes are TRBV7-2 and TRBJ2-1, with a tentative D call TRBD2 (6 bases). The CDR3 has 15 amino acids. From germline, CDR1 is SGHTA and CDR2 FQGNSA. The ends were cut back, 5 bases at V and 4 bases at J, with 15 bases in the middle. The CDR3 coding sequence is TGTGCCAGCAGCCCACCGGGACTCCATTACAATGAGCAGTTCTTC. Translating it yields CASSPPGLHYNEQFF. The full variable domain, rest sourced from reference TRBV7-2 and TRBJ2-1, is GAGVSQSPSNKVTEKGKDVELRCDPISGHTALYWYRQSLGQGLEFLIYFQGNSAPDKSGLPSDRFSAERTGGSVSTLTIQRTQQEDSAVYLCASSPPGLHYNEQFFGPGTRLTVL.

This chain joins TRBV7-2 and TRBJ1-1; TRBD1 is a possible D gene (5 bases). With 6 bases removed from V and 1 base from J, the gap between germline ends came to 9 bases. CDR1 is SGHTA and CDR2 is FQGNSA in the germline V gene. The CDR3 is 13 residues long. The CDR3 nucleotides are TGTGCCAGCAGTCGCCAGGGGAACACTGAAGCTTTCTTT. As protein: CASSRQGNTEAFF. Full variable domain (missing parts from reference TRBV7-2 and TRBJ1-1): GAGVSQSPSNKVTEKGKDVELRCDPISGHTALYWYRQSLGQGLEFLIYFQGNSAPDKSGLPSDRFSAERTGGSVSTLTIQRTQQEDSAVYLCASSRQGNTEAFFGQGTRLTVV.

This chain connects TRBV2 to TRBJ1-1, with TRBD1 identical over 9 bases. There are 14 residues in the CDR3. CDR1 is SNHLY, CDR2 FYNNEI, per germline. The trim removed 7 bases at V and 5 bases at J, leaving 8 bases unmatched. This chain's CDR3 is CASKETGGSTEAFF. The DNA of the CDR3 is TGTGCCAGCAAAGAGACAGGGGGTTCTACTGAAGCTTTCTTT.

The chain carries TRBV28 and TRBJ1-4; D ambiguous. This CDR3 has 15 amino acids. V was shortened by 0 bases and J by 0 bases, with 5 bases between the two germline ends. Germline V gene lookup returns CDR1 MDHEN and CDR2 SYDVKM. CDR3 loop: CASSLWGATNEKLFF. CDR3 coding DNA: TGTGCCAGCAGTTTATGGGGAGCAACTAATGAAAAACTGTTTTTT.

This clone was seen just once. This chain joins TRBV3-1 (or the pseudogene TRBV3-2) and TRBJ2-2; the D gene is possibly TRBD2 (6 bases). V was pared by 6 bases and J by 0 bases, with 17 bases between. This CDR3 region has 17 residues. Germline V gene data show CDR1 as LGHDT and CDR2 as YNNKEL (reference sequence). CDR3 DNA: TGTGCCAGCAGTCAATCGACTAGTTCCGCGAACACCGGGGAGCTGTTTTTT. Residues: CASSQSTSSANTGELFF.

This clone appeared a few times. The V call is TRBV10-3, the J call TRBJ1-3; D unclear. V dropped 3 bases and J dropped 5 bases, with 8 bases sitting between them. CDR3 length equals 13 residues. The germline V gene has CDR1 ENHRY and CDR2 SYGVKD. CDR3 coding DNA: TGTGCCATCAGTGATAAGGCTAGAAACACCATATATTTT. Protein product: CAISDKARNTIYF.

The V and J genes are TRBV7-2 and TRBJ1-4; a possible D gene is TRBD1 (6 bases). CDR3 length equals 17 residues. Trimming took 5 bases from V and 2 from J, leaving 18 bases between them. Germline V gene lookup returns CDR1 SGHTA and CDR2 FQGNSA. This CDR3 is CASSPRWGAGTNEKLFF. For the CDR3, the DNA is TGTGCCAGCAGCCCCAGGTGGGGGGCCGGTACTAATGAAAAACTGTTTTTT. Based on the CDR3 plus reference TRBV7-2 and TRBJ1-4, the full variable domain is GAGVSQSPSNKVTEKGKDVELRCDPISGHTALYWYRQSLGQGLEFLIYFQGNSAPDKSGLPSDRFSAERTGGSVSTLTIQRTQQEDSAVYLCASSPRWGAGTNEKLFFGSGTQLSVL.

This clone has just a few counts. V usage is TRBV6-5 and J usage is TRBJ1-2; weak D call: TRBD1 (5 bases). The CDR3 has 15 amino acids. V was shortened by 7 bases and J by 4 bases, with 19 bases between the two germline ends. The germline V gene has CDR1 MNHEY and CDR2 SVGAGI. The CDR3 protein is CASTYDPQGLYGYTF. The CDR3 coding sequence is TGTGCCAGCACCTACGATCCCCAGGGCCTCTATGGCTACACCTTC.

This sequence joins TRBV10-1 and TRBJ1-1; 8 bases match TRBD1. The V gene's germline CDR1 is WNHNN and CDR2 SYGVQD (reference sequence). Germline trimming cut 6 bases from V and 6 bases from J; bases unmatched to any gene: 12. This CDR3 is built from 15 residues. The DNA for the CDR3 is TGCGCCAGCAGCGCCCGGACAGGGCGTGAACCTGAAGCTTTCTTT. Amino acid sequence: CASSARTGREPEAFF.

This chain links TRBV19 with TRBJ2-7; no reliable D call. The CDR3 spans 13 residues. V was shortened by 8 bases and J by 0 bases, with 11 bases between the two germline ends. CDR1 and CDR2 from the germline V gene are LNHDA and SQIVND (reference sequence). The CDR3 region is CASGERSSYEQYF. In DNA, the CDR3 is TGTGCCAGTGGGGAAAGAAGCTCCTACGAGCAGTACTTC.

This clone was counted a few times. V usage is TRBV28 and J usage is TRBJ1-2; D ambiguous. Germline lookup yields CDR1 MDHEN and CDR2 SYDVKM. The CDR3 is 17 amino acids. V was pared by 8 bases and J by 8 bases, with 30 bases between. The CDR3 reads CASSGARRAYKRGGYTF. The CDR3 nucleotides read TGTGCCAGCTCCGGAGCCCGGAGGGCCTACAAAAGAGGGGGCTACACCTTC.

The J gene is TRBJ2-1, the V gene TRBV9; 13 bases align to TRBD2. Germline CDR1 is SGDLS and CDR2 is YYNGEE. The CDR3 spans 16 residues. Trimming cost V 0 bases and J 9 bases; bases outside gene matches: 6. The CDR3 here is CASSVDGLAGEPEQFF. CDR3 in DNA: TGTGCCAGCAGCGTAGATGGACTAGCGGGAGAACCTGAGCAGTTCTTC.

This clone was counted between two and nine times. The V and J genes are TRBV5-1 and TRBJ2-5; D not certain. V dropped 3 bases and J dropped 7 bases, with 10 bases sitting between them. This CDR3 has 12 residues. Looked up from germline, CDR1 is SGHRS and CDR2 is YFSETQ. The CDR3 region is CASSSPTGTQYF. The CDR3 region has the DNA TGCGCCAGCAGCTCTCCCACGGGGACCCAGTACTTC.

The chain uses TRBV5-1 and TRBJ1-3; a possible D gene is TRBD1 (5 bases). The CDR3 runs to 14 residues. Germline V CDR1 and CDR2: SGHRS, YFSETQ. V was cut by 7 bases and J by 1 base, with 12 bases left in between. The CDR3: CASRDPRSGNTIYF. The CDR3 bases are TGCGCCAGCCGGGACCCCCGTTCTGGAAACACCATATATTTT.

CDR3 sequence: CASSLTGGSTGELFF. The DNA of the CDR3 is TGTGCCAGCTCCTTGACAGGGGGATCAACCGGGGAGCTGTTTTTT. This chain connects TRBV18 to TRBJ2-2; 9 nucleotides align to TRBD1. Trimming took 6 bases from V and 5 from J; bases not matched to a gene: 7. This CDR3 is 15 amino acids long. Germline V CDR1 and CDR2: KGHSH, LQKENI.

The chain carries TRBV6-1 and TRBJ1-3, with unresolved D. V lost 2 bases and J lost 9, with 11 bases in between. Germline CDR1 and CDR2: MNHNS and SASEGT. This CDR3 contains 13 residues. DNA for the CDR3: TGTGCCAGCAGTGAATCCGGGCAGAGCACCATATATTTT. Encoded protein: CASSESGQSTIYF.

V gene TRBV27 combines with J gene TRBJ1-5; 7 bases are shared with TRBD1. The CDR3 consists of 15 residues. Germline CDR1 reads MNHEY; CDR2 reads SMNVEV (reference sequence). The junction had 2 bases not matched to a gene; V was cut back by 3 bases and J by 0 bases. The CDR3 DNA sequence: TGTGCCAGCAGTTTTGGACAGGATAGCAATCAGCCCCAGCATTTT. Translated, it gives CASSFGQDSNQPQHF.

The rearrangement links TRBV25-1 to TRBJ2-7; TRBD2 matches at 9 bases. The junction had 16 bases not matched to a gene; V was cut back by 8 bases and J by 5 bases. This CDR3 spans 16 amino acids. Germline CDR1 reads MGHDK; CDR2 reads SYGVNS. The DNA of the CDR3 is TGTGCCAGCGGTCCCGAGGGGCGGGAGGGTCCCCACGAGCAGTACTTC. Translated, it gives CASGPEGREGPHEQYF.

V and J are TRBV6-2 or TRBV6-3 and TRBJ1-2; tentatively, D is TRBD1 (5 bases). The CDR3 length is 13 residues. Deletions cut 2 bases from V and 4 bases from J, with 8 bases between. CDR1 is MNHEY, CDR2 SVGEGT, per germline. The chain's CDR3 is CASSYRDPYGYTF. The DNA for the CDR3 is TGTGCCAGCAGTTACAGGGACCCCTATGGCTACACCTTC.

CDR3 sequence (DNA): TGTGCCTGGAGTGTCTCCTACGAGCAGTACTTC. It specifies CAWSVSYEQYF. The chain is built from TRBV30 and TRBJ2-7; D remains ambiguous. Germline V CDR1 and CDR2: GTSNPN, SVGIG (reference sequence). With 0 bases removed from V and 0 bases from J, the gap between germline ends came to 0 bases. This CDR3 region has 11 residues. Filled out from reference TRBV30 and TRBJ2-7, the complete variable domain reads SQTIHQWPATLVQPVGSPLSLECTVEGTSNPNLYWYRQAAGRGLQLLFYSVGIGQISSEVPQNLSASRPQDRQFILSSKKLLLSDSGFYLCAWSVSYEQYFGPGTRLTVT.